These T cell receptor beta chains were read from a single sample in a study of blood T cell repertoires in COVID-19. Produced via immunoSEQ multiplex PCR; TCRdb's table is partial and in-frame only. Among over 55,000 clones listed, roughly 85% were seen once. The specimen was peripheral blood. These receptors all come from a woman older than 75 with acute or convalescent COVID-19. Both conserved end residues are part of each CDR3. The order of the fields is clone size, V gene, CDR3 protein. Size is omitted from some rows. Given values are once, few, many or a class for expanded clones.

>.|TRBV3-1/TRBV3-2
CASSLLGLAYEQYF
>.|TRBV19
CASSMRTGSGNTIYF
>.|TRBV15
CATSRGGTGELFF
>.|TRBV2
CASSESVDTQYF
>.|TRBV14
CASSKDRGLYEQYF
>.|TRBV7-6
CASSFPGLAGGEQYNEQFF
>.|TRBV2
CASSEREKLFF
>few|TRBV5-6
CASSFGSMNTEAFF
>.|TRBV11-2
CASSLGLAEGYEQYF
>.|TRBV6-4
CASRPGTAINYGYTF
>.|TRBV10-3
CAISGDRVRETQYF
>.|TRBV9
CASSVDRGNEKLFF
>.|TRBV18
CASRNTEQGYTF
>few|TRBV19
CASSLTRGLHQHF
>.|TRBV7-2
CASSSTSLSTDTQYF
>.|TRBV6-2/TRBV6-3
CASSPARAGQRDEQFF
>.|TRBV7-2
CASSSTGGLSTDTQYF
>.|TRBV5-8
CASSLGLLVTEAFF
>.|TRBV28
CASSSTRVPAKAFF